This is a list of T cell receptor beta chains from one sample in a study of shared clonotypes between healthy human individuals. Only in-frame clones appear in the TCRdb table, and some are missing; sequencing was by immunoSEQ multiplex PCR. The data show around 1.5 million clones, 95% to 99% seen once. The sequencing input was naive CD4+ T cells sorted from blood. These receptor sequences come from a man under 40 in good health. The conserved cysteine and the conserved F or W are not part of the CDR3 here.

J	V	CDR3
TRBJ1-1	TRBV5-1	ASSLALVSSGEAF
TRBJ2-7	TRBV13	ASSLGPVGSYEQY
TRBJ2-1	TRBV7-8	ASSYRGTTTGHEQF
TRBJ2-5	TRBV6-6	ASSYFPRQQQETQY
TRBJ2-7	TRBV19	ASSSGQGINYAGQY
TRBJ2-1	TRBV9	ASSGSSVEQF
TRBJ2-7	TRBV7-9	ASSSTGTGLYEQY
TRBJ2-1	TRBV5-4	ASSLGGSGTFNEQF
TRBJ2-7	TRBV4-3	ASSHAGPGRNPYEQY
TRBJ1-4	TRBV7-2	ASSLDRGEEKLF